This TCR beta chain came from a study of blood T cell repertoires in COVID-19. For the study at large: PBMCs, B-cell-depleted T cells, or T cells were the source of the cDNA or gDNA that made up the material.

How the authors handled the data: Quantification of nucleated cells was approximated via reference gene primer amplification. Here immunoSEQ multiplex PCR was the method, and the copy in TCRdb shows in-frame clones only, minus some. V and J calls and clone size are as listed in that table; D and trimming were resolved from the DNA. The sample holds tens of thousands of clones; more than 85% are singletons and the top ten take about 5.1%. The CDR3 is 15 residues long. Germline lookup yields CDR1 SGDLS and CDR2 YYNGEE. V was clipped by 0 bases and J by 0 bases, with 9 bases between them. Specimen: peripheral blood. J is TRBJ2-5 and V is TRBV9; TRBD2 is a possible D gene (5 bases). This sequence originates from a man in his forties with acute or convalescent COVID-19. The CDR3 DNA reads TGTGCCAGCAGCGTAGGAGCGGTCCACCAAGAGACCCAGTACTTC. This encodes CASSVGAVHQETQYF.